This is a list of T cell receptor beta chains from one sample in a study of shared clonotypes between healthy human individuals. Data came from immunoSEQ multiplex PCR; TCRdb stores just in-frame clones and leaves some out. Of about 2.4 million clones listed, under 95% are singletons. Sequencing used naive CD4+ T cells from PBMCs. The receptors derive from a man aged 18-30 years in good health. Some clones in this sample may be carry-over from other donors' samples. The CDR3 runs from the conserved cysteine through the conserved F or W. A D gene is named only where the DNA matches it firmly. Clone sizes are given selectively: once, few, many, or a class where the clone is expanded.

cdr3_aa cdr3_nt clone_size d_call j_call v_call
CASSSPGRGGYTF TGTGCCAGCAGTTCCCCGGGAAGGGGCGGCTACACCTTC NA NA TRBJ1-2 TRBV27
CASSLAANTGGETQYF TGTGCCAGCAGCTTAGCGGCCAACACTGGGGGAGAGACCCAGTACTTC once NA TRBJ2-5 TRBV11-2
CASSLALPTGGSYEQYF TGTGCCAGCAGCTTAGCGCTTCCGACAGGGGGTTCCTACGAGCAGTACTTC NA TRBD1 TRBJ2-7 TRBV7-6
CASWRSGRVLGPKETQYF TGTGCCAGCTGGCGGAGCGGGAGGGTGTTGGGTCCCAAAGAGACCCAGTACTTC NA TRBD2 TRBJ2-5 TRBV11-3
CASSEGLGRLQHF TGTGCCAGCAGTGAGGGTTTGGGCAGGCTCCAGCATTTT NA NA TRBJ1-5 TRBV6-1
CASSEQGRDGYTF TGTGCCAGCAGCGAACAGGGAAGGGACGGCTACACCTTC NA NA TRBJ1-2 TRBV28
CASSIFGQGKGGNEQFF TGTGCCAGCAGTATCTTTGGACAGGGGAAGGGCGGGAATGAGCAGTTCTTC NA TRBD1 TRBJ2-1 TRBV28
CASSLLVGSSSGNTIYF TGTGCCAGCAGCTTATTGGTAGGCAGTTCCTCTGGAAACACCATATATTTT NA NA TRBJ1-3 TRBV7-9
CASSQVPRERMNYEQYF TGTGCCAGCAGCCAAGTCCCTAGGGAGCGGATGAACTACGAGCAGTACTTC NA NA TRBJ2-7 TRBV4-2
CASSPGQTYEQYF TGTGCCAGCAGCCCGGGACAGACCTACGAGCAGTACTTC NA TRBD1 TRBJ2-7 TRBV5-4
CSVRDSLSSYEQYF TGCAGCGTTCGGGACAGCTTAAGCTCCTACGAGCAGTACTTC NA TRBD1 TRBJ2-7 TRBV29-1
CASSVGRDRRYEQYF TGTGCCAGCAGCGTAGGGAGGGACAGGCGTTACGAGCAGTACTTC NA TRBD1 TRBJ2-7 TRBV9
CSVLDVGNTIYF TGCAGCGTGCTGGACGTGGGAAACACCATATATTTT once NA TRBJ1-3 TRBV29-1
CASTVDSSTDTQYF TGTGCCAGCACCGTTGACAGCAGCACAGATACGCAGTATTTT NA NA TRBJ2-3 TRBV6-6
CASSVSGQGYNEQFF TGTGCCAGCAGCGTTTCGGGACAGGGCTATAATGAGCAGTTCTTC NA TRBD1 TRBJ2-1 TRBV9
CAWSPSGTQYF TGTGCCTGGAGTCCTTCGGGTACGCAGTATTTT NA NA TRBJ2-3 TRBV30
CASSPGAGWGTEAFF TGCGCCAGCAGCCCGGGGGCAGGGTGGGGCACTGAAGCTTTCTTT NA NA TRBJ1-1 TRBV5-1
CASSHGTVSYEQYF TGTGCCAGCAGTCACGGGACGGTGTCCTACGAGCAGTACTTC NA NA TRBJ2-7 TRBV28
CASSLGDSNQPQHF TGTGCCAGCAGCTTAGGGGATAGCAATCAGCCCCAGCATTTT NA NA TRBJ1-5 TRBV7-8
CASSFRRENTDTQYF TGTGCCAGCAGCTTTAGGCGGGAGAACACAGATACGCAGTATTTT NA TRBD2 TRBJ2-3 TRBV7-2
CASSQDQGWEGGTEAFF TGCGCCAGCAGCCAAGATCAGGGTTGGGAGGGGGGCACTGAAGCTTTCTTT once NA TRBJ1-1 TRBV4-1
CASSRGAGETQYF TGTGCCAGCAGTCGGGGGGCCGGGGAGACCCAGTACTTC NA NA TRBJ2-5 TRBV6-1
CASSEAGAIYGYTF TGTGCCAGCAGTGAAGCGGGTGCGATCTATGGCTACACCTTC NA NA TRBJ1-2 TRBV6-1
CASSPTLSTSYEQYF TGTGCCAGTAGTCCGACACTTTCTACCTCCTACGAGCAGTACTTC NA NA TRBJ2-7 TRBV19
CASSYRTSSYNEQFF TGTGCCAGCAGTTATAGAACTAGCTCCTACAATGAGCAGTTCTTC NA NA TRBJ2-1 TRBV6-5
CASSRGSLANTGELFF TGTGCCAGCAGCCGGGGCTCACTAGCGAACACCGGGGAGCTGTTTTTT NA NA TRBJ2-2 TRBV11-1
CASSLLQGWAQPQHF TGTGCCAGCAGTTTACTACAGGGATGGGCTCAGCCCCAGCATTTT NA NA TRBJ1-5 TRBV28
CASSARASTQYF TGCGCCAGCAGCGCTCGGGCCTCTACGCAGTATTTT NA NA TRBJ2-3 TRBV10-1
CAISEPQGTSTDTQYF TGTGCCATCAGTGAGCCGCAGGGTACTAGCACAGATACGCAGTATTTT NA NA TRBJ2-3 TRBV10-3
CASSIPGFPPYEQYF TGTGCCAGTAGTATTCCCGGCTTCCCACCGTACGAGCAGTACTTC NA NA TRBJ2-7 TRBV19
CASIPAGRWEGYTF TGTGCCAGCATCCCAGCGGGCCGATGGGAGGGCTACACCTTC NA NA TRBJ1-2 TRBV28